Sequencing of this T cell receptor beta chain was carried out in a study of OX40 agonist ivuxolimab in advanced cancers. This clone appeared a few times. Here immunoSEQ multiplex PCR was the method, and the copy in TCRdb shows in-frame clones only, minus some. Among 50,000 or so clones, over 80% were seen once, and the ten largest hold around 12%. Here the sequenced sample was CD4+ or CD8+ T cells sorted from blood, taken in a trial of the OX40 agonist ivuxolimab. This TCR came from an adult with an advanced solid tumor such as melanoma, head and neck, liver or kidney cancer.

The chain's CDR3 is CASSLTAEGGYGYTF. The CDR3 DNA is TGTGCCAGCAGTTTAACGGCCGAGGGCGGCTATGGCTACACCTTC. This sequence joins TRBV28 and TRBJ1-2; D is uncertain. This CDR3 is 15 amino acids long. V was clipped by 2 bases and J by 4 bases, with 14 bases between them. In germline, CDR1 is MDHEN, CDR2 SYDVKM.